A selection of T cell receptor beta chains follows, all from one sample in a study of blood T cell repertoires in COVID-19. Measured with immunoSEQ multiplex PCR; TCRdb has only the in-frame clones, and not every one. The repertoire has 200,000 to 250,000 clones, 90% to 95% of them found once; the top ten carry about 1.9%. The sample comprised PBMCs or T cells enriched from blood (not recorded which). These TCRs come from a woman aged 18 to 35 who had recovered from COVID-19. Both conserved end residues are part of each CDR3. D genes are given only for firm matches. Size values are once, few and many counts, or a class for expanded clones, and some rows have none.

v_call	d_call	j_call	clone_size	cdr3_nt	cdr3_aa
TRBV5-1	TRBD1	TRBJ1-1	NA	TGCGCCAGCAGCTTTTTGCCGGGACAGGGTGGCACTGAAGCTTTCTTT	CASSFLPGQGGTEAFF
TRBV7-2	NA	TRBJ1-2	NA	TGTGCCAGCAGCTTAGGGCGACTGGGCTATGGCTACACCTTC	CASSLGRLGYGYTF
TRBV6-5	NA	TRBJ1-3	NA	TGTGCCAGCAGTTACTCGCTGGGGGCGGCTGGAAACACCATATATTTT	CASSYSLGAAGNTIYF
TRBV12-3/TRBV12-4	NA	TRBJ1-2	NA	TGTGCCAGCAGTTCTATAACCGGGACAAGCTACACCTTC	CASSSITGTSYTF
TRBV2	NA	TRBJ1-2	NA	TGTGCCAGCAGTGAACAGGGTGGAAGGTATGGCTACACCTTC	CASSEQGGRYGYTF
TRBV2	NA	TRBJ1-3	NA	TGTGCCAGCAGTAGACAGGGAAACACCATATATTTT	CASSRQGNTIYF
TRBV7-9	TRBD2	TRBJ2-7	NA	TGTGCCAGCAGCCTCCCGATCGGGACTAGCGGGAGGTCCGCCTACGAGCAGTACTTC	CASSLPIGTSGRSAYEQYF
TRBV7-9	NA	TRBJ2-1	NA	TGTGCCAGCAGCCTTCGCGGGTCGCCGTACAATGAGCAGTTCTTC	CASSLRGSPYNEQFF
TRBV2	NA	TRBJ1-1	NA	TGTGCCAGCAGTGTGGGGGGACTCGAATCTGAAGCTTTCTTT	CASSVGGLESEAFF
TRBV5-1	NA	TRBJ1-3	NA	TGCGCCAGCAGCTTGGCGACTGCCGGAAACACCATATATTTT	CASSLATAGNTIYF
TRBV11-3	NA	TRBJ1-4	NA	TGTGCCAGCAGCTTAGTCTGGGCCCCTAATGAAAAACTGTTTTTT	CASSLVWAPNEKLFF
TRBV10-3	NA	TRBJ1-5	NA	TGTGCCATCAGTCGGGGGGCAGGGGGCAATCAGCCCCAGCATTTT	CAISRGAGGNQPQHF
TRBV7-9	NA	TRBJ1-2	NA	TGTGCCAGCAGCTCCTACAGGGAAAAAAACTATGGCTACACCTTC	CASSSYREKNYGYTF
TRBV2	NA	TRBJ1-5	NA	TGTGCCAGCAGTGAAGCGGCAGGGCTCAGCAATCAGCCCCAGCATTTT	CASSEAAGLSNQPQHF
TRBV19	TRBD1	TRBJ2-7	NA	TGTGCCAGTAGTCCCTATACCCGGACAGGGAACTACGAGCAGTACTTC	CASSPYTRTGNYEQYF
TRBV9	TRBD2	TRBJ2-2	NA	TGTGCCAGCAGCGTTAGCGGGACTAACACCGGGGAGCTGTTTTTT	CASSVSGTNTGELFF
TRBV14	NA	TRBJ1-1	NA	TGTGCCAGCAGCCGCCCCACAGGGAACACTGAAGCTTTCTTT	CASSRPTGNTEAFF
TRBV4-2	TRBD2	TRBJ2-1	NA	TGTGCCAGCAGCCAAGATCCAGCGGGAGAACCATACAATGAGCAGTTCTTC	CASSQDPAGEPYNEQFF
TRBV27	TRBD1	TRBJ1-2	once	TGTGCCAGCCAAGGGACAGGACCTTCCTATGGCTACACCTTC	CASQGTGPSYGYTF
TRBV15	TRBD1	TRBJ1-4	NA	TGTGCCACCAGCAGAGCGGGGTGGGACAGCCTTAATGAAAAACTGTTTTTT	CATSRAGWDSLNEKLFF
TRBV29-1	NA	TRBJ2-3	NA	TGCAGCGTTGGATCTAGCTTCTCTAGCACAGATACGCAGTATTTT	CSVGSSFSSTDTQYF
TRBV7-9	TRBD1	TRBJ1-2	NA	TGTGCCAGCAGCCCGGGACAGGGAGTACATGGCTACACCTTC	CASSPGQGVHGYTF
TRBV18	NA	TRBJ1-1	NA	TGTGCCAGCACAACCAGTCCTTTAAACACTGAAGCTTTCTTT	CASTTSPLNTEAFF
TRBV20-1	NA	TRBJ2-1	NA	TGCAGTGCTAGAAGAGTCAATGAGCAGTTCTTC	CSARRVNEQFF
TRBV11-2	TRBD1	TRBJ1-5	once	TGTGCCAGCAGCCGAGGAGGGGGACAGAATCAGCCCCAGCATTTT	CASSRGGGQNQPQHF
TRBV28	TRBD1	TRBJ2-1	NA	TGTGCCAGCAGTTACCCGGGACAGAGCTACAATGAGCAGTTCTTC	CASSYPGQSYNEQFF
TRBV29-1	NA	TRBJ2-1	NA	TGCAGCGTTGACAGTCGGGATGGGCAGTTCTTC	CSVDSRDGQFF
TRBV7-3	NA	TRBJ2-2	few	TGTGCCAGCAGCGACCAGGGGCTCGGGGAGCTGTTTTTT	CASSDQGLGELFF
TRBV19	NA	TRBJ1-2	NA	TGTGCCAGTAGTCCTACCCTTGTCCAGGACTACTATGGCTACACCTTC	CASSPTLVQDYYGYTF
TRBV7-9	NA	TRBJ2-4	NA	TGTGCCAGCAGCTTGGACTGGTTCGAGACCGTAGCCAAAAACATTCAGTACTTC	CASSLDWFETVAKNIQYF
TRBV24-1	NA	TRBJ1-1	NA	TGTGCCACCAGTGGAACCACAGGTCCCGGGCAAGCTTTCTTT	CATSGTTGPGQAFF
TRBV5-5	NA	TRBJ2-7	once	TGTGCCAGCAGCTTCCCACAGGGCGGGGGTTCCTACGAGCAGTACTTC	CASSFPQGGGSYEQYF
TRBV24-1	TRBD1	TRBJ1-2	NA	TGTGCCACCAGTGGCAGGGGGAATGGCGGCTACACCTTC	CATSGRGNGGYTF
TRBV10-3	NA	TRBJ1-1	NA	TGTGCCATCAGCCCGGGACAAGACACTGAAGCTTTCTTT	CAISPGQDTEAFF
TRBV24-1	NA	TRBJ1-6	NA	TGTGCCACCAGTGATTGGGAGGGGAGCTCCTATAATTCACCCCTCCACTTT	CATSDWEGSSYNSPLHF
TRBV29-1	TRBD1	TRBJ1-1	NA	TGCAGCGTTGGGGGGACAGGTTCGAACACTGAAGCTTTCTTT	CSVGGTGSNTEAFF
TRBV11-3	TRBD1	TRBJ1-6	NA	TGTGCCAGCAGCTTACGCTGGGACAGAGGAAATTCACCCCTCCACTTT	CASSLRWDRGNSPLHF
TRBV19	TRBD1	TRBJ1-1	NA	TGTGCCAGTAGAAGAGAAAGACAGGGACACACTGAAGCTTTCTTT	CASRRERQGHTEAFF
TRBV28	NA	TRBJ2-5	NA	TGTGCCAGCACACGGTTGGGCCCTCAAGAGACCCAGTACTTC	CASTRLGPQETQYF
TRBV5-1	TRBD1	TRBJ1-4	NA	TGCGCCAGCAGCTTGGACCCAGGGGGGGAAAAACTGTTTTTT	CASSLDPGGEKLFF
TRBV28	NA	TRBJ1-1	NA	TGTGCCTCTTGCATAGGAGGGTGGAACACTGAAGCTTTCTTT	CASCIGGWNTEAFF
TRBV28	NA	TRBJ1-1	once	TGTGCCAGCAGTTACGGTCCAGAAGCTTTCTTT	CASSYGPEAFF
TRBV19	NA	TRBJ1-2	NA	TGTGCCAGTAGTACCCAGACAGGTGGAGATGTCTATGGCTACACCTTC	CASSTQTGGDVYGYTF
TRBV28	NA	TRBJ1-4	NA	TGTGCCAGCAGTTTAGGTCAGAGGGAAAAACTGTTTTTT	CASSLGQREKLFF
TRBV7-5	NA	TRBJ1-2	NA	TGTGCCAGAAGCTTAGCACACAGGGCCAACTATGGCTACACCTTC	CARSLAHRANYGYTF
TRBV27	NA	TRBJ2-7	NA	TGTGCCAGCAGTTTATTTGGAGGGCGGCCAGATTACCACGAGCAGTACTTC	CASSLFGGRPDYHEQYF
TRBV11-3	TRBD2	TRBJ2-2	NA	TGTGCCAGCAGCATTAGCGGGGGAGTGCACGGGGAGCTGTTTTTT	CASSISGGVHGELFF
TRBV3-1/TRBV3-2	TRBD1	TRBJ1-3	NA	TGTGCCAGCAGCCTCGGACAGGGTTTGGAATATTTT	CASSLGQGLEYF
TRBV9	TRBD1	TRBJ1-1	NA	TGTGCCAGCAGCTTTCGGGACAGGGAGGGCACTGAAGCTTTCTTT	CASSFRDREGTEAFF
TRBV6-5	NA	TRBJ1-2	NA	TGTGCCAGCAGTCACAGGGCCCTGGATGGCTACACCTTC	CASSHRALDGYTF
TRBV10-3	NA	TRBJ1-3	few	TGTGCCATCAGTGGAGGTTCCCTGACGGGGGGAAACACCATATATTTT	CAISGGSLTGGNTIYF
TRBV3-1/TRBV3-2	TRBD1	TRBJ2-1	NA	TGTGCCAGCAGCCAAGTTATCGGGACAGAGTCCTACAATGAGCAGTTCTTC	CASSQVIGTESYNEQFF